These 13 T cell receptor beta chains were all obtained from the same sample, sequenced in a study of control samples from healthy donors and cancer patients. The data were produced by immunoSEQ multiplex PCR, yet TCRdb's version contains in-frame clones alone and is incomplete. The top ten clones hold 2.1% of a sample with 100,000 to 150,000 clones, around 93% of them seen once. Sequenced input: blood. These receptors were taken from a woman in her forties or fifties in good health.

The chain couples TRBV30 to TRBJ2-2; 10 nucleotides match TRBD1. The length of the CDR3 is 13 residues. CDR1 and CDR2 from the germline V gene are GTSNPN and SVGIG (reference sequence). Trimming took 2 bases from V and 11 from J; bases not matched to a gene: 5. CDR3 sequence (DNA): TGTGCCTGGAGTCAGGGACAGGGGATAGAGCTGTTTTTT. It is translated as CAWSQGQGIELFF.

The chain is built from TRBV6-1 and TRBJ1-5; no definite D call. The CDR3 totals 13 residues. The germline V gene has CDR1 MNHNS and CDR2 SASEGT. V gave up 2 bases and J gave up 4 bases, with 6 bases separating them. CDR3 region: CASSESLNQPQHF. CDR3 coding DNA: TGTGCCAGCAGTGAAAGTCTAAATCAGCCCCAGCATTTT.

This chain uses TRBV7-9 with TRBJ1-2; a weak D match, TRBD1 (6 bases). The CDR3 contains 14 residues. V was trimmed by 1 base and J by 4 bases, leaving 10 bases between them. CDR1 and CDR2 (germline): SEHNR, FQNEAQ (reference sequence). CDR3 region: CASSLEQGFYGYTF. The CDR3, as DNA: TGTGCCAGCAGCTTAGAACAGGGATTCTATGGCTACACCTTC.

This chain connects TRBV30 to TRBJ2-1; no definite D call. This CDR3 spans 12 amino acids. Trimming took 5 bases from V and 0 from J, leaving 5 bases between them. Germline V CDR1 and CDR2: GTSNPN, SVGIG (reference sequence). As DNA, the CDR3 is TGTGCCTGGGACCTCTCCTACAATGAGCAGTTCTTC. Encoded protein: CAWDLSYNEQFF.

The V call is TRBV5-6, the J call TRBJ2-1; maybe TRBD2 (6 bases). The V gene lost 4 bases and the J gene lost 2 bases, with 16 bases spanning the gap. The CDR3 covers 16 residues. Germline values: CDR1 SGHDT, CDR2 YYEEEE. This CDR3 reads CASSQLSGHPYNEQFF. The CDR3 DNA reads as TGTGCCAGCAGCCAATTGAGCGGGCACCCCTACAATGAGCAGTTCTTC.

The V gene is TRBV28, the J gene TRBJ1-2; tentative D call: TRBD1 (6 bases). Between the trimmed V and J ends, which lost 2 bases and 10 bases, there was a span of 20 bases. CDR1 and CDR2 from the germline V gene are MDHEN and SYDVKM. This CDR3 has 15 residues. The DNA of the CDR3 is TGTGCCAGCAGTTTACCCGAGGGGGGGCTCCAGGTCTACACCTTC. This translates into CASSLPEGGLQVYTF.

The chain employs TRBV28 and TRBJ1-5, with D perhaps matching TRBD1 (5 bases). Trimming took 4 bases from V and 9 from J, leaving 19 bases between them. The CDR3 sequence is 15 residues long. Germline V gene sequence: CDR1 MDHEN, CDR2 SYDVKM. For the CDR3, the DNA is TGTGCCAGCAGTTATCCGGGACCCCCAAATGGGCCCCAGCATTTT. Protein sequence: CASSYPGPPNGPQHF.

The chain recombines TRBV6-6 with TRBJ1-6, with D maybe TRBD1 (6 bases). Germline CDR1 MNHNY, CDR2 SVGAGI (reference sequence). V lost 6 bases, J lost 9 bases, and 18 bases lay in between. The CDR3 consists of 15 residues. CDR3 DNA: TGTGCCAGCAGATTAGAAGGGGGGTCGTTTTCACCCCTCCACTTT. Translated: CASRLEGGSFSPLHF.

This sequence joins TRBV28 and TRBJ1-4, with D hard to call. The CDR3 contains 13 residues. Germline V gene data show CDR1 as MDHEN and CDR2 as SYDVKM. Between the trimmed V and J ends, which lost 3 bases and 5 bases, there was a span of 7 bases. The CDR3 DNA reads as TGTGCCAGCAGTTTGAGTAGGAATGAAAAACTGTTTTTT. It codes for CASSLSRNEKLFF.

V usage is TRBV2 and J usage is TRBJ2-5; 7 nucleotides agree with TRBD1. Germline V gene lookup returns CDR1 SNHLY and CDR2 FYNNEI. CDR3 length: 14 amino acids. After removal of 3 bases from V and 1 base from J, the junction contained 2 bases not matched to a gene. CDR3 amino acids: CASSDGTVQETQYF. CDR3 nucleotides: TGTGCCAGCAGTGACGGGACAGTCCAAGAGACCCAGTACTTC.

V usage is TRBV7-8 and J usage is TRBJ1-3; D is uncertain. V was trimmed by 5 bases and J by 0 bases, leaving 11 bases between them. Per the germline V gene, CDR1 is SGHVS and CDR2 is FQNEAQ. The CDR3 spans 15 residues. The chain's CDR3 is CASSLGRLSGNTIYF. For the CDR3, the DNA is TGTGCCAGCAGCCTCGGACGGCTCTCTGGAAACACCATATATTTT.

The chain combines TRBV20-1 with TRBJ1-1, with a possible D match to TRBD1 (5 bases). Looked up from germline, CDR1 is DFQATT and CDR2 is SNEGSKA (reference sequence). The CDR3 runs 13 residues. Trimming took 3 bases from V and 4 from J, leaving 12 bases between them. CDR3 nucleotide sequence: TGCAGTGCTAGTAGGGGCCGTTTCACTGAAGCTTTCTTT. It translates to CSASRGRFTEAFF.

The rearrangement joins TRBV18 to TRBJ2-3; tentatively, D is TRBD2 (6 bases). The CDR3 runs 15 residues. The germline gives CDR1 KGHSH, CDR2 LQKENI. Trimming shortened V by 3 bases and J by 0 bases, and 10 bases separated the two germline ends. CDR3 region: CASSPLSGSTDTQYF. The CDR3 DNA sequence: TGTGCCAGCTCACCCCTCAGCGGGAGCACAGATACGCAGTATTTT.